This T cell receptor beta chain was observed in a study of blood T cell repertoires in COVID-19. V gave up 5 bases and J gave up 1 base, with 9 bases separating them. The CDR3 sequence is 13 residues long. Germline V gene lookup returns CDR1 SGDLS and CDR2 YYNGEE. As handled by the study authors: Nucleated cell number was recorded as an estimate derived from reference gene primer amplification. Clones were sequenced by immunoSEQ multiplex PCR, and TCRdb holds only the in-frame ones, with some missing. That table gives V, J and clone size, and the DNA gave D and trimming. The sample includes over 150,000 clones, 80% to 90% of them seen just once.

The receptor comes from a man under 40 with acute or convalescent COVID-19. This chain uses TRBV9 with TRBJ1-2; D possibly corresponds to TRBD1 (5 bases). What was sequenced was peripheral blood. CDR3 in DNA: TGTGCCAGCAGGGCAGGGCATAACTATGGCTACACCTTC. Translated: CASRAGHNYGYTF.